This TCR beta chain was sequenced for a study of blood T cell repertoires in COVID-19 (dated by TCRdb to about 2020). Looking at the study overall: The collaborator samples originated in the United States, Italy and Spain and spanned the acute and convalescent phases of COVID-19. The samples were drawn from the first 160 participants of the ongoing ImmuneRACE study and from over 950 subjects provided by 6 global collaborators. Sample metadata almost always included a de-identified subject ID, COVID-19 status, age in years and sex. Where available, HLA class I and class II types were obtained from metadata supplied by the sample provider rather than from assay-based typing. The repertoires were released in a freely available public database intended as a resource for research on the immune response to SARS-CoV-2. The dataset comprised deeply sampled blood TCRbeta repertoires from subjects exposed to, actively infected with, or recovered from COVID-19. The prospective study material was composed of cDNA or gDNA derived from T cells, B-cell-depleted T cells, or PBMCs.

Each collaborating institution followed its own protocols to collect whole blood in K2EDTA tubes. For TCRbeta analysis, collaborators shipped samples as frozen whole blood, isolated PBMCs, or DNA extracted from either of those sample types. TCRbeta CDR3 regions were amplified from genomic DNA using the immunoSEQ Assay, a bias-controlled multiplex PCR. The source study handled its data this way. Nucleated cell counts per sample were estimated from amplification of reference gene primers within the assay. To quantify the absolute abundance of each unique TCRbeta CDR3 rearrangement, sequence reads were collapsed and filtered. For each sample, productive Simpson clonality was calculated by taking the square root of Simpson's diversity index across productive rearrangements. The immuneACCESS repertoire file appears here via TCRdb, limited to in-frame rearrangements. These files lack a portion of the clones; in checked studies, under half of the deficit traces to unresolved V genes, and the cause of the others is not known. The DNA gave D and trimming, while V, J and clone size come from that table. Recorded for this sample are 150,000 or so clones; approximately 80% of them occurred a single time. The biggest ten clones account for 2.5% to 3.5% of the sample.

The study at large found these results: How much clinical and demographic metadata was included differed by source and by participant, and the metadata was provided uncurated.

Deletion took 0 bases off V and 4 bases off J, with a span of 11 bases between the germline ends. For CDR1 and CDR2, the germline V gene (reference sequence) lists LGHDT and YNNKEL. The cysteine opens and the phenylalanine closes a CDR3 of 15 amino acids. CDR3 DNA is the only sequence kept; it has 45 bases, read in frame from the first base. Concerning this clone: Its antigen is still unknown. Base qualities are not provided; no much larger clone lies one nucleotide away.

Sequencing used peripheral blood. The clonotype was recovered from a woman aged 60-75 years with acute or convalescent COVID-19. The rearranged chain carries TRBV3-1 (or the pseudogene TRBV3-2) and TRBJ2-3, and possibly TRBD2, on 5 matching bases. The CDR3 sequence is CASSQDWGVADTQYF. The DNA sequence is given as TGTGCCAGCAGCCAAGATTGGGGAGTAGCAGATACGCAGTATTTT.